This is a list of T cell receptor beta chains from one sample in a study of control samples from healthy donors and cancer patients. Assay: immunoSEQ multiplex PCR; the TCRdb copy retains only in-frame clones and omits some. The sample has under 85,000 clones, roughly 90% seen once; the top ten hold approximately 5.5%. Sequenced sample: PBMCs. The receptors here all came from a man aged 60 to 69 with colorectal cancer. CDR3s include the opening cysteine and the closing phenylalanine or tryptophan. The D gene is left open where the match is weak.

13,-,TRBV5-4,CASSLYGGDTQYF
12,-,TRBV3-1/TRBV3-2,CASSRLNEKLFF
15,-,TRBV7-2,CASSPQGPTNEKLFF
14,-,TRBV7-2,CASSSGGGTDTQYF
15,TRBD2,TRBV24-1,CATSDPSSGAGELFF
13,-,TRBV9,CASSVLGNTEAFF
16,-,TRBV7-9,CASSSPMGGIGNTIYF
15,TRBD1,TRBV5-1,CASHVTGANTGELFF
17,-,TRBV3-1/TRBV3-2,CASSHSHRDPSNYGYTF
15,-,TRBV7-8,CASSLTGGPNYGYTF
14,-,TRBV4-3,CASSPSPQGGGYTF
15,-,TRBV11-2,CASSLVGFSSYEQYF
13,-,TRBV7-9,CASSQPNPDTQYF
11,-,TRBV18,CASSGGDTQYF
14,-,TRBV27,CASYIGGANQPQHF
16,-,TRBV7-2,CASSLQGRGYNSPLHF
16,-,TRBV21-1,CASSPTAGRPPYEQYF
17,TRBD2,TRBV3-1/TRBV3-2,CASSQGKLAGGPDTQYF
14,-,TRBV6-5,CASRAGARGNTIYF
13,-,TRBV30,CAWSVIGSGKLFF
14,TRBD1,TRBV6-4,CASSDSSRGSEAFF
14,TRBD2,TRBV6-1,CASRGGGAYNEQFF
20,-,TRBV16,CASSHRGQSKLPRFTGELFF
13,-,TRBV7-2,CASSPATNEKLFF
14,-,TRBV30,CAWSVGPGNQPQHF
21,TRBD2,TRBV9,CASSPSAVPGTSGGTQETQYF
15,-,TRBV27,CASSLGQGLTYEQYF
16,TRBD2,TRBV2,CASSETGGPRTDTQYF
15,-,TRBV11-2,CASSLVAAPNYGYTF
16,TRBD1,TRBV4-1,CASSQETGQPNYGYTF
15,TRBD2,TRBV6-2/TRBV6-3,CASSPFAGGAYEQYF
15,-,TRBV6-6,CASSYSGTKNYGYTF
15,TRBD2,TRBV5-5,CASSNRASGNYEQYF
16,TRBD2,TRBV15,CATSRDPSGNTDTQYF
19,TRBD1,TRBV24-1,CATSDSQDRELGNNEKLFF
15,-,TRBV6-1,CASSDLRQGLYEQYF
17,-,TRBV21-1,CASSTLVTQGAEYGYTF
18,TRBD2,TRBV7-3,CASSLEVPASGGNNEQFF
15,TRBD1,TRBV5-1,CASSPRQGRNSPLHF
15,TRBD1,TRBV6-5,CASSYTGQGGSPLHF
13,TRBD1,TRBV2,CASRGTGLDTIYF